The 8 T cell receptor beta chains given below trace back to one sample, sequenced in a study of neurological immune-mediated disorders. TCRdb recomputed calls from the 5' RACE reads with MiXCR, one row per CDR3 protein. The data contain some 18,000 distinct CDR3 sequences, approximately 7.3% of them singletons. Sequencing was carried out using CD8+ T cells from blood. Every receptor here comes from a woman aged 25 to 39 with HTLV-1-associated myelopathy (HAM/TSP).

At least ten counts were recorded for this clonotype. This chain connects TRBV2 to TRBJ2-3, with no clear D. Per germline, CDR1 SNHLY and CDR2 FYNNEI. This CDR3 spans 14 amino acids. The germline V and J ends were trimmed by 7 bases and 0 bases, with 11 bases remaining between them. The CDR3 protein is CASKEKYSTDTQYF. The CDR3 DNA reads TGTGCCAGCAAGGAAAAGTACAGCACAGATACGCAGTATTTT.

Remarks on this clonotype: Sequence at one end of the junction differs from germline and may be a read error. The chain couples TRBV20-1 to TRBJ2-1, with 8 bases lining up with TRBD2. The length of the CDR3 is 15 residues. Germline V lookup: CDR1 DFQATT, CDR2 SNEGSKA (reference sequence). The CDR3 DNA sequence: TGCAGTGCTAGATCCGAACTAGCGGAGGTCAATGAGCAGTTCTTT. It yields the protein CSARSELAEVNEQFF.

This clonotype was detected ten times or more. The chain uses TRBV20-1 and TRBJ2-1; 7 bases agree with TRBD2. V was pared by 5 bases and J by 4 bases, with 2 bases of the junction left unmatched. Germline assignment: CDR1 DFQATT and CDR2 SNEGSKA (reference sequence). The CDR3 loop spans 12 amino acids. DNA of the CDR3: TGCAGTGCTGGGGGGGGTTACAATGAGCAGTTCTTC. Protein sequence: CSAGGGYNEQFF.

In this sample, this clonotype turned up many times. The chain carries TRBV7-8 and TRBJ2-3; 10 bases agree with TRBD2. V was clipped by 6 bases and J by 5 bases; unmatched bases: 11. The CDR3 sequence is 16 residues long. Germline V gene data show CDR1 as SGHVS and CDR2 as FQNEAQ. The CDR3 here is CASRGTSAELGDTQYF. The DNA of the CDR3 is TGTGCCAGCAGAGGGACTAGCGCCGAACTGGGAGATACGCAGTATTTT. The entire variable domain, with the rest obtained from reference TRBV7-8 and TRBJ2-3, is as follows: GAGVSQSPRYKVAKRGQDVALRCDPISGHVSLFWYQQALGQGPEFLTYFQNEAQLDKSGLPSDRFFAERPEGSVSTLKIQRTQQEDSAVYLCASRGTSAELGDTQYFGPGTRLTVL.

This clonotype has a count of ten or more. The rearrangement links TRBV7-8 to TRBJ2-1, with unresolved D. Germline V gene data show CDR1 as SGHVS and CDR2 as FQNEAQ. CDR3 length: 13 amino acids. Trimming took 3 bases from V and 4 from J, leaving 7 bases between them. The chain's CDR3 is CASSLVRYNEQFF. The CDR3 region has the DNA TGTGCCAGCAGCTTGGTAAGATACAATGAGCAGTTCTTC.

This clonotype was counted many times. V and J are TRBV18 and TRBJ1-1, with D possibly TRBD1 on 6 matching bases. Germline V gene data show CDR1 as KGHSH and CDR2 as LQKENI. This CDR3 spans 15 amino acids. Between the trimmed V and J ends, which lost 0 bases and 5 bases, there was a span of 13 bases. DNA for the CDR3: TGTGCCAGCTCACCACCGCGGGACATCGGGACTGAAGCTTTCTTT. Its protein is CASSPPRDIGTEAFF.

This clonotype was observed at least ten times. CDR3 in amino acids: CASSLGDRGLNTEAFF. CDR3 DNA sequence: TGCGCCAGCAGCTTGGGGGACAGGGGTTTGAACACTGAAGCTTTCTTT. The chain is built from TRBV5-1 and TRBJ1-1; 10 bases are a match to TRBD1. CDR1 and CDR2 (germline): SGHRS, YFSETQ. The CDR3 is 16 amino acids. The ends lost 0 bases at V and 0 bases at J; junction bases unmatched: 2.

This clonotype came up many times. The chain employs TRBV19 and TRBJ2-7, with D possibly matching TRBD2 (5 bases). Trimming removed 3 bases from V and 2 bases from J, with 8 bases in between. This CDR3 is built from 13 residues. Germline CDR1 and CDR2: LNHDA and SQIVND (reference sequence). CDR3 coding DNA: TGTGCCAGTAGTATTAACGGGGCCTACGAGCAGTACTTC. Its translation: CASSINGAYEQYF.